Below, one TCR beta chain is given with its context. The CDR3 has 15 residues. V was trimmed by 4 bases and J by 1 base, leaving 14 bases between them. Per the germline V gene, CDR1 is SGHRS and CDR2 is YFSETQ. These data belong to a study of blood T cell repertoires in COVID-19. Study-level information: T cells, B-cell-depleted T cells, or PBMCs provided the cDNA or gDNA that served as material.

TCRdb's table, derived via immunoSEQ multiplex PCR, lists solely in-frame clones and lacks some. The data contain some 51,000 clones, about 91% of them singletons. This TCR was sampled from a man in his forties or fifties with acute or convalescent COVID-19. V usage is TRBV5-1 and J usage is TRBJ1-1; possibly TRBD1 for D (5 bases). The sample was peripheral blood. This CDR3 is CASSRGGIQNTEAFF. DNA of the CDR3: TGCGCCAGCAGCAGGGGCGGGATTCAGAACACTGAAGCTTTCTTT.